One sample yielded the 28 T cell receptor delta chains listed below, sequenced in a study of delta chains in infants with herpesvirus infections. PBMC RNA was reverse transcribed using gamma-chain- and delta-chain-specific primers. TCRdb redid the clone calls on the RT-PCR reads with CATT. The sample lists 1,000 or so delta-chain clones, around 29% seen once, with around 18% in the top ten. The input for sequencing was peripheral blood, taken at time point 3 of longitudinal follow-up. These TCRs come from a human donor who was a Ugandan infant, either HIV-exposed or HIV-unexposed (not recorded which).

Note on this clone: A clone one base away is much larger, so this may be a read error. This chain joins TRDV1 and TRDJ1, with 9 bases matching TRDD2. Germline CDR1 TSWWSYY, CDR2 QGS. This CDR3 contains 22 residues. CDR3 amino acids: CALGELPLPFLRRLALTNKLIF. The CDR3 DNA reads TGTGCTCTTGGGGAACTTCCCCTTCCCTTCCTACGTAGACTGGCCCTCACCAATAAACTCATCTTT.

The sample holds one count of this clone. Given a far larger clone just one base away, this is likely a sequencing read error. V and J are TRDV2 and TRDJ2; TRDD3 agrees at 9 bases. This CDR3 contains 15 residues. Germline V CDR1 and CDR2: GEAIGNYY, EKD. CDR3 DNA: TGTGCCTATGACATACTGGGGGATTTGACAGCACAACTCTTCTTT. Translating gives CAYDILGDLTAQLFF.

The chain combines TRDV1 with TRDJ1; D is unresolved. CDR1 is TSWWSYY and CDR2 is QGS in the germline V gene. V was clipped by 2 bases and J by 0 bases, with 16 bases between them. This CDR3 contains 17 residues. The CDR3 protein is CALGESGPLAYTDKLIF. The CDR3 DNA is TGTGCTCTTGGGGAATCCGGGCCGCTAGCATACACCGATAAACTCATCTTT.

This sequence joins TRDV1 and TRDJ1; TRDD3 matches 7 bases. This CDR3 contains 19 residues. CDR1 is TSWWSYY and CDR2 is QGS in the germline V gene. Losses at the gene ends were 4 bases for V and 3 bases for J; bases not matched to a gene: 20. CDR3 residues: CALGGHGRGIALGADKLIF. In DNA, the CDR3 is TGTGCTCTTGGGGGGCACGGTAGGGGGATTGCTCTGGGGGCCGATAAACTCATCTTT.

CDR3 coding DNA: TGTGCCTGTGACACCGTAGCTGGGGGACCCCCCTGGGACACCCGACAGATGTTTTTC. It yields the protein CACDTVAGGPPWDTRQMFF. This chain joins TRDV2 and TRDJ3; 8 nucleotides align to TRDD3. The CDR3 loop spans 19 amino acids. Losses at the gene ends were 0 bases for V and 2 bases for J; bases not matched to a gene: 8. Per the germline V gene, CDR1 is GEAIGNYY and CDR2 is EKD.

Comments on this clone: With a far larger clone one base away, a read error is the likely cause. The same CDR3 arises from other DNA sequences in this sample as well. Here the CDR3 DNA reads TGTGCTCTTGGGGGACCCTTCCTTCACTTCTACTGGGGGATACCAGCTCCCTACACCGATAAACTTATCTTT. Its translation is CALGGPFLHFYWGIPAPYTDKLIF. The V call is TRDV1, the J call TRDJ1, with 12 positions matching TRDD3. Germline V gives CDR1 TSWWSYY, CDR2 QGS. The CDR3 is made up of 24 amino acids.

Regarding this clone: This may stem from a read error, because a much larger clone lies one nucleotide away. Other DNA sequences from this sample encode an identical CDR3 as well. V gene TRAV29/DV5 combines with J gene TRDJ1, with 10 bases lining up with TRDD3. The V gene's germline CDR1 is NSMFDY and CDR2 ISSIKDK. The CDR3 consists of 19 residues. CDR3 amino acids: CAASAPPSFWGIKTDKLIF. The DNA of the CDR3 is TGTGCAGCTAGCGCGCCCCCCTCGTTCTGGGGGATAAAGACCGATAAACTCATCTTT.

This clone has only a few counts. The chain is built from TRDV1 and TRDJ1; D tentatively fits TRDD2 or TRDD3 (8 bases each). V was trimmed by 3 bases and J by 0 bases, leaving 29 bases between them. The CDR3 runs 21 residues. The germline CDR1 and CDR2 sequences are TSWWSYY and QGS. This CDR3 reads CALGDCLPKPGYEGYTDKLIF. The CDR3 DNA reads TGTGCTCTTGGGGACTGCCTTCCTAAGCCGGGATACGAGGGATACACCGATAAACTCATCTTT.

V gene TRDV1 combines with J gene TRDJ1; TRDD3 matches at 7 bases. The CDR3 has 17 amino acids. Germline V gene sequence: CDR1 TSWWSYY, CDR2 QGS. The trim removed 2 bases at V and 8 bases at J, leaving 17 bases unmatched. As DNA, the CDR3 is TGTGCTCTTGGGGAAATGGAGTGTCTTGAGGGATACCTAAAACTCATCTTT. This encodes CALGEMECLEGYLKLIF.

This clone is classed as large (0.1 to 1%). The gene calls are TRAV36/DV7 and TRDJ1; 12 bases map to TRDD3. V was pared by 4 bases and J by 0 bases, with 31 bases of the junction left unmatched. Per germline, CDR1 VTNFRS and CDR2 LTSSGIE (reference sequence). This CDR3 comprises 24 residues. The CDR3 region is CAVQPIFLRLLLGDTGRYTDKLIF. CDR3 nucleotide sequence: TGTGCTGTGCAGCCCATCTTCCTACGTTTGCTACTGGGGGATACAGGGCGGTACACCGATAAACTCATCTTT.

This rearrangement joins TRDV1 to TRDJ1; perhaps TRDD3 as D (5 bases). CDR3 size: 21 residues. Germline CDR1 is TSWWSYY and CDR2 is QGS. V was pared by 2 bases and J by 1 base, with 29 bases between. The CDR3 is CALGETIGHPWSWAITDKLIF. In nucleotides, the CDR3 is TGTGCTCTTGGGGAAACTATTGGCCACCCTTGGTCCTGGGCGATCACCGATAAACTCATCTTT.

Regarding this clone: A far more abundant clone sits one base away, making this likely a read error. This chain joins TRDV1 and TRDJ1; 9 nucleotides align to TRDD3. Germline V gene lookup returns CDR1 TSWWSYY and CDR2 QGS. V shed 2 bases, J shed 0 bases, and the junction held 25 bases outside the gene matches. The CDR3 runs 23 residues. The CDR3 loop is CALGERVVVYWAGGCGYTDKLIF. DNA of the CDR3: TGTGCTCTTGGGGAAAGGGTCGTTGTTTACTGGGCTGGGGGATGCGGGTACACCGATAAACTCATCTTT.

As to this clone: This may stem from a read error, because a much larger clone lies one nucleotide away. Other DNA sequences in this sample translate to the same CDR3. V and J are TRDV1 and TRDJ1, with TRDD3 identical over 8 bases. Germline V gene data show CDR1 as TSWWSYY and CDR2 as QGS. This CDR3 has 21 residues. CDR3 residues: CALGELLVGLLGVPYTDKLIF. CDR3 nucleotides: TGTGCTCTTGGGGAACTTCTCGTCGGCTTACTGGGGGTCCCGTACACTGATAAACTCATCTTT.

As for this clone: This likely stems from a read error, as it lies one base from a far larger clone. This sequence joins TRDV1 and TRDJ1; unclear D gene. Per germline, CDR1 TSWWSYY and CDR2 QGS. The CDR3 is made up of 16 amino acids. The V and J ends lost 6 bases and 0 bases respectively, with 17 bases between them. The CDR3 DNA reads as TGTGCTCTTGGCGCTCCCGTGGGCACGTACACCGATAAACTCATCTTT. It specifies CALGAPVGTYTDKLIF.

This clone qualifies as large. The V and J genes are TRDV1 and TRDJ1; 10 nucleotides align to TRDD3. The CDR3 runs to 17 residues. V shed 5 bases and J 0 bases; nucleotides not matched to a gene: 9. The germline V gene has CDR1 TSWWSYY and CDR2 QGS. Here the CDR3 reads CALGLPAGDTNTDKLIF. The CDR3 region has the DNA TGTGCTCTTGGGCTCCCCGCGGGGGATACGAACACCGATAAACTCATCTTT.

V gene TRDV1 combines with J gene TRDJ1; 10 bases line up with TRDD3. Losses at the gene ends were 4 bases for V and 8 bases for J; bases not matched to a gene: 16. The CDR3 consists of 17 residues. Germline V gene data show CDR1 as TSWWSYY and CDR2 as QGS. DNA of the CDR3: TGTGCTCTTGGGGCCTTCCCCCCGGTACTGGGGGATCCGAAACTCATCTTT. It yields the protein CALGAFPPVLGDPKLIF.

This clone came up a few times. CDR3 nucleotides: TGTGCTCTTGGGGTCGCTTTCCTACGACCCTATCTTACTGGGGGATATCGCGCCGGCCTGACCGATAAACTCATCTTT. The encoded protein is CALGVAFLRPYLTGGYRAGLTDKLIF. The J gene is TRDJ1, the V gene TRDV1; 11 nucleotides match TRDD3. The junction had 36 bases not matched to a gene; V was cut back by 4 bases and J by 2 bases. In germline, CDR1 is TSWWSYY, CDR2 QGS. CDR3 length: 26 amino acids.

The CDR3 region has the DNA TGTGCTCTTGGCATTATCGGGGACTTCGTACTGGGGATACATTCCCCCCGGTTGACAGCACAACTCTTCTTT. Translated, it gives CALGIIGDFVLGIHSPRLTAQLFF. The genes are TRDV1 and TRDJ2, with 8 bases lining up with TRDD3. The CDR3 is made up of 24 amino acids. The V gene's germline CDR1 is TSWWSYY and CDR2 QGS. The junction had 32 bases not matched to a gene; V was cut back by 6 bases and J by 2 bases.

The CDR3 region has the DNA TGTGCCTGTGACGACCTCTTGTACACCGATAAACTCATCTTT. Protein sequence: CACDDLLYTDKLIF. J is TRDJ1 and V is TRDV2; D remains ambiguous. This CDR3 contains 14 residues. Trimming took 3 bases from V and 0 from J, leaving 10 bases between them. CDR1 is GEAIGNYY, CDR2 EKD, per germline.

A remark on this clone: Germline is not matched at one junction end, which may reflect a read error. The chain couples TRDV1 to TRDJ1; D may be TRDD2 (6 bases). The germline CDR1 and CDR2 sequences are TSWWSYY and QGS. The CDR3 length is 20 residues. CDR3 coding DNA: TGTGCTCTTGGGGAACTTAGTCTTCCTTGGAGCTCCCCACTCGCATGTAAATTCATCTTT. Translating gives CALGELSLPWSSPLACKFIF.

This clone appeared a few times. Just one base apart from a much larger clone, this may be a read error. The V call is TRDV1, the J call TRDJ1, with TRDD3 identical over 11 bases. With 2 bases clipped from V and 5 bases from J, the junction kept 28 bases outside the gene matches. The V gene's germline CDR1 is TSWWSYY and CDR2 QGS. CDR3 length: 23 residues. This CDR3 is CALGEWAMAFPYKLGDNKDKLIF. As DNA, the CDR3 is TGTGCTCTTGGGGAATGGGCCATGGCCTTCCCTTACAAACTGGGGGATAATAAAGATAAACTCATCTTT.

This clone is labeled medium-sized. An end of the junction differs from the germline gene, which may be a read error. The V and J genes are TRDV1 and TRDJ1; D is uncertain. Germline CDR1 and CDR2: TSWWSYY and QGS. The CDR3 sequence is 20 residues long. The CDR3, as DNA: TGTGCTCTTTGGGACCACATTCCCGACAGCGGAGACGGGTACACCGATAAACTCATCTTT. This gives the protein CALWDHIPDSGDGYTDKLIF.

This clone was observed a few times. The gene calls are TRDV1 and TRDJ1; TRDD3 aligns across 11 bases. Germline V gene lookup returns CDR1 TSWWSYY and CDR2 QGS. J lost 7 bases, V lost 2 bases, and 18 bases had no gene match. The CDR3 is 19 residues long. Written as DNA, the CDR3 is TGTGCTCTTGGGGAAGATGGTGCCTCTCACTGGGGGATAAAGGTTAAACTCATCTTT. Amino acids: CALGEDGASHWGIKVKLIF.

With respect to this clone: This probably arose from a read error, given a far larger clone one base away. The chain recombines TRDV2 with TRDJ1; 9 nucleotides agree with TRDD3. The DNA matches TRDJ2 better at its end, which makes the J call doubtful. The CDR3 has 15 residues. Per germline, CDR1 GEAIGNYY and CDR2 EKD. CDR3 in DNA: TGTGCCTGTGGCATACTGGGGGATTTGACAGCACAACTCTTCTTT. This gives the protein CACGILGDLTAQLFF.

This clone qualifies as large (0.1 to 1%). Other nucleotide sequences in the sample specify the same CDR3. The chain combines TRDV2 with TRDJ3; 11 nucleotides line up with TRDD3. This CDR3 is 19 amino acids long. The V gene end was trimmed by 3 bases and the J gene end by 3 bases; junction bases not matched to a gene: 9. The germline V gene encodes CDR1 GEAIGNYY and CDR2 EKD. Written as DNA, the CDR3 is TGTGCCTGTGACCCTCTACTGGGGGATATAGGCTGGGACACCCGACAGATGTTTTTC. It yields the protein CACDPLLGDIGWDTRQMFF.

This clone was seen a handful of times. CDR3 amino acids: CALGEAPGWMPDKLIF. CDR3 nucleotide sequence: TGTGCTCTTGGGGAAGCCCCTGGCTGGATGCCCGATAAACTCATCTTT. This sequence joins TRDV1 and TRDJ1; D remains ambiguous. The CDR3 totals 16 residues. In germline, CDR1 is TSWWSYY, CDR2 QGS. The V and J ends lost 2 bases and 3 bases respectively, with 16 bases between them.

This clone is labeled large (0.1 to 1%). The chain combines TRDV2 with TRDJ1, with D maybe TRDD3 (6 bases). CDR1 and CDR2 from the germline V gene are GEAIGNYY and EKD. This CDR3 spans 18 amino acids. V shed 3 bases and J shed 0 bases, with 22 bases lying between them. Here the CDR3 reads CACDHERGDDEYTDKLIF. The CDR3 DNA reads as TGTGCCTGTGACCACGAAAGAGGGGATGATGAGTACACCGATAAACTCATCTTT.

With regard to this clone: Because the CDR3's place on the DNA is in doubt, the DNA is left out and the CDR3 is given as listed by TCRdb. Here the J gene is TRDJ1 and the V gene is not called; TRDD3 reflects the table's D call only, with no check against the DNA. The length of the CDR3 is 17 amino acids, counting both ends. This CDR3 is CAPDFLYWGIGTDKLIF.